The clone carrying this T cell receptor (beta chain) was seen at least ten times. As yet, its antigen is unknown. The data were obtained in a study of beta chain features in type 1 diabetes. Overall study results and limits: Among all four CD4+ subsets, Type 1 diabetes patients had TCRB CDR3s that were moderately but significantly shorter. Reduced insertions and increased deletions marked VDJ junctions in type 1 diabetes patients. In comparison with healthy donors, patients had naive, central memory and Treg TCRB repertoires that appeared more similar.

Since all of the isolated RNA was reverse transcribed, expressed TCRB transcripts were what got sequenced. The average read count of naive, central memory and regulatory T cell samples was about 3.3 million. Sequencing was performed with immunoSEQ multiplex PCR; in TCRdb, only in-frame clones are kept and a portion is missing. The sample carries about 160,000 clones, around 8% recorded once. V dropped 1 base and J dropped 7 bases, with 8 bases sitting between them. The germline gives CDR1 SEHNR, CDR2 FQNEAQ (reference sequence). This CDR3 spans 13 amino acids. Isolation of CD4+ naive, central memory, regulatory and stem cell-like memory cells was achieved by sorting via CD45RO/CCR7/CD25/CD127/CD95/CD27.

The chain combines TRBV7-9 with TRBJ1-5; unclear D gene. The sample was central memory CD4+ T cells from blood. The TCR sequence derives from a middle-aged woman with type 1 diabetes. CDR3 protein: CASSLVKEQPQHF. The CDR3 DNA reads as TGTGCCAGCAGCTTAGTTAAGGAGCAGCCCCAGCATTTT.